The present TCR beta chain was sequenced within a study of CD8 T cells in Susac syndrome. With random hexamers, 0.5 to 1 ug RNA was reverse transcribed. Each CDR3 protein is one row after TCRdb ran MiXCR on the immunoSEQ multiplex PCR reads. There are under 200,000 distinct CDR3 sequences in the sample; 85% to 95% occur only once, and 0.1% to 0.13% lies in the top ten. V was cut by 6 bases and J by 2 bases, with 8 bases left in between. The length of the CDR3 is 13 residues. The germline V gene encodes CDR1 LNHDA and CDR2 SQIVND (reference sequence). The patients with Susac syndrome satisfied recently defined diagnostic criteria for either definite or probable disease.

V is TRBV19 and J is TRBJ1-5; no reliable D call. The receptor's source is a human donor with Susac syndrome. The sample taken for sequencing was CD4+ T cells from PBMCs. CDR3 amino acids: CASRGWGNQPQHF. DNA for the CDR3: TGTGCCAGTAGAGGGTGGGGCAATCAGCCCCAGCATTTT. The complete variable domain, with remaining parts taken from reference TRBV19 and TRBJ1-5, reads DGGITQSPKYLFRKEGQNVTLSCEQNLNHDAMYWYRQDPGQGLRLIYYSQIVNDFQKGDIAEGYSVSREKKESFPLTVTSAQKNPTAFYLCASRGWGNQPQHFGDGTRLSIL.